This is a list of T cell receptor beta chains from one sample in a study of response to subunit inactivated influenza vaccine. Each CDR3 protein is one row after TCRdb ran MiXCR on the RT-PCR reads. The data show a few hundred thousand distinct CDR3 sequences, approximately 7.8% seen once. The sequencing used PBMCs from blood, collected around 25 months after vaccination. The receptors were sampled from a man aged 45 to 75 who received an inactivated influenza vaccine. The CDR3 runs from the conserved cysteine through the conserved F or W. A D gene is named only where the DNA matches it firmly. Size is stated for part of the rows, as once, few or many counts, or as a class when the clone is expanded.

d_call	cdr3_length	v_call	j_call	clone_size	cdr3_nt	cdr3_aa
NA	14	TRBV5-1	TRBJ1-1	few	TGCGCCAGCAGCGCTACATACGAATACACTGAAGCTTTCTTT	CASSATYEYTEAFF
NA	13	TRBV7-9	TRBJ2-1	NA	TGTGCCAGCAGCTTACTTGAAAACAATGAGCAGTTCTTC	CASSLLENNEQFF
TRBD1	19	TRBV11-1	TRBJ1-2	NA	TGTGCCAGCAGCTTACGAGGGTCTAGCAAGACAGGGGACAATGATGGCTACACCTTC	CASSLRGSSKTGDNDGYTF
TRBD1	16	TRBV15	TRBJ2-1	NA	TGTGCCACCAGCAGAGTAGGACAGGGGGGATACAATGAGCAGTTCTTC	CATSRVGQGGYNEQFF
NA	16	TRBV4-2	TRBJ2-7	many	TGTGCCAGCAGCCAAGATCTGGGGCTTACAGCCTACGAGCAGTACTTC	CASSQDLGLTAYEQYF
TRBD2	16	TRBV28	TRBJ2-5	NA	TGTGCCAGCAGTATAATAGCGGGAGGGTACCAAGAGACCCAGTACTTC	CASSIIAGGYQETQYF
TRBD1	15	TRBV6-2/TRBV6-3	TRBJ1-4	NA	TGTGCCAGCAGTTCGACCGGGACAGGGCCCGAAAAACTGTTTTTT	CASSSTGTGPEKLFF
TRBD2	15	TRBV7-9	TRBJ2-3	NA	TGTGCCAGCAGCCCGCGTGGGGAGGGAGCAGATACGCAGTATTTT	CASSPRGEGADTQYF
TRBD1	16	TRBV3-1	TRBJ2-7	NA	TGTGCCAGCAGCCCGACAGCCGGGACAGGGACGGGAGAGCAGTACTTC	CASSPTAGTGTGEQYF
NA	17	TRBV7-8	TRBJ1-2	few	TGTGCCAGCACGGCGCTCCCACGTGGGCAAACTAACTATGGCTACACCTTC	CASTALPRGQTNYGYTF
NA	16	TRBV6-1	TRBJ2-4	few	TGTGCCAGCACAAGTGCGGGGACAAGCTTCGCCAACATTCAGTACTTC	CASTSAGTSFANIQYF
TRBD2	16	TRBV4-1	TRBJ2-3	NA	TGCGCCAGCAGCCAAGATTCAGGCGGGGGGCTCCATACGCAGTATTTT	CASSQDSGGGLHTQYF
NA	16	TRBV7-3	TRBJ2-3	few	TGTGCCAGCAGCTCGACGGGGAGAACTAGCACAGATACGCAGTATTTT	CASSSTGRTSTDTQYF
TRBD2	15	TRBV29-1	TRBJ2-7	few	TGCAGCGTTGAACTAAGCGGGAGTTCGGTATACGAGCAGTACTTC	CSVELSGSSVYEQYF
NA	13	TRBV7-2	TRBJ2-1	NA	TGTGCCAGCAGCTTAGGAATAACCAGTGAGCAGTTCTTC	CASSLGITSEQFF
NA	15	TRBV20-1	TRBJ1-5	few	TGCAGTGCTAGGCCCCGACCGGGGGTCAATCAGCCCCAGCATTTT	CSARPRPGVNQPQHF
TRBD1	14	TRBV5-6	TRBJ2-2	many	TGTGCCAGCAGAGACAGGGGGCACACCGGGGAGCTGTTTTTT	CASRDRGHTGELFF
TRBD2	16	TRBV18	TRBJ2-3	many	TGTGCCAGCTCCCACCGGCTAGCGGGGAGCACAGATACGCAGTATTTT	CASSHRLAGSTDTQYF
NA	21	TRBV6-4	TRBJ2-5	many	TGTGCCAGCAGTACCTCATGGGGGGCCGCGAGCTCTATAGTTAGGCAAGAGACCCAGTACTTC	CASSTSWGAASSIVRQETQYF
TRBD2	14	TRBV6-1	TRBJ2-1	few	TGTGCCAGCACCTTGACTAGCCATTACAATGAGCAGTTCTTC	CASTLTSHYNEQFF
NA	17	TRBV20-1	TRBJ1-2	many	TGCAGTGCTAGGCTTGAAAAGACAGCGAAAAACCTCTATGGCTACACCTTC	CSARLEKTAKNLYGYTF
NA	18	TRBV6-2/TRBV6-3	TRBJ1-3	few	TGTGCCAGCAGTTACTCTAGTTCGGAGCCGAACTCTGGAAACACCATATATTTT	CASSYSSSEPNSGNTIYF
NA	15	TRBV7-2	TRBJ2-2	NA	TGTGCCAGCAGCTTAGCTCCCACGGGCACCGGGGAGCTGTTTTTT	CASSLAPTGTGELFF
TRBD2	12	TRBV29-1	TRBJ2-7	NA	TGCAGCGTCGGACTAGCGGGAGGTGTGCAGTACTTC	CSVGLAGGVQYF
NA	14	TRBV6-5	TRBJ2-5	many	TGTGCCAGCAGTTACGGTACAGGGAAGGAGACCCAGTACTTC	CASSYGTGKETQYF
TRBD2	16	TRBV7-2	TRBJ2-3	NA	TGTGCCAGCAGCTCGAGCGGGAGGGCCTACGCAGATACGCAGTATTTT	CASSSSGRAYADTQYF
NA	13	TRBV29-1	TRBJ2-3	NA	TGCAGCGTTGAAGGGGGCGGCACAGATACGCAGTATTTT	CSVEGGGTDTQYF
TRBD1	14	TRBV6-5	TRBJ2-7	few	TGTGCCAGCAGTTACCCGACAGGGGTTTACGAGCAGTACTTC	CASSYPTGVYEQYF
NA	15	TRBV15	TRBJ2-7	few	TGTGCCACCAGCAGAGAGAGGGGGGACTCCTACGAGCAGTACTTC	CATSRERGDSYEQYF
TRBD2	14	TRBV10-2	TRBJ2-3	few	TGCGCCAGCAGTGAGGAGCGGGGGACAGATACGCAGTATTTT	CASSEERGTDTQYF
TRBD2	14	TRBV20-1	TRBJ2-1	many	TGCAGTGCCCCAACTAGCGGGAGGTCCAATGAGCAGTTCTTC	CSAPTSGRSNEQFF
TRBD1	14	TRBV29-1	TRBJ2-1	many	TGCAGCGTAGACTCCGATGGGACAGGGCTTTCGCGGTTCTTC	CSVDSDGTGLSRFF
NA	14	TRBV27	TRBJ1-6	many	TGTGCCAGCAGATATTACTCCTATAATTCACCCCTCCACTTT	CASRYYSYNSPLHF
NA	15	TRBV20-1	TRBJ1-5	NA	TGCAGTGCCACTCAGGAGCCTTATAGCAATCAGCCCCAGCATTTT	CSATQEPYSNQPQHF
NA	14	TRBV10-3	TRBJ2-2	many	TGTGCCATCAGTGGCCGGGGCGGCACCGGGGAGCTGTTTTTT	CAISGRGGTGELFF
TRBD1	19	TRBV3-1	TRBJ2-2	NA	TGTGCCAGCAGCCAAGTTTATAATAGGGACAGGACGAACACCGGGGAGCTGTTTTTT	CASSQVYNRDRTNTGELFF
NA	15	TRBV2	TRBJ1-1	NA	TGTGCCAGCAGTGAGAGGGGAGCCCGGGTCACTGAAGCTTTCTTT	CASSERGARVTEAFF
NA	16	TRBV5-1	TRBJ2-1	many	TGCGCCAGCAGCTTCGAAGAGGGGGGTGGATCTGCTGAGCAGTTCTTC	CASSFEEGGGSAEQFF
NA	14	TRBV7-2	TRBJ1-2	NA	TGTGCCAGCAGCTTAGCCGACGGCTTCTATGGCTACACCTTC	CASSLADGFYGYTF
NA	15	TRBV7-2	TRBJ2-1	NA	TGTGCCAGCAGATTAGAGAGGAGCTCCTACAATGAGCAGTTCTTC	CASRLERSSYNEQFF
NA	14	TRBV19	TRBJ2-1	few	TGTGCCAGTAGTATCGGCTGGGGATACAATGAGCAGTTCTTC	CASSIGWGYNEQFF
NA	14	TRBV20-1	TRBJ1-1	NA	TGCAGTGCCCCCTCCAGCAGCTTGAACACTGAAGCTTTCTTT	CSAPSSSLNTEAFF